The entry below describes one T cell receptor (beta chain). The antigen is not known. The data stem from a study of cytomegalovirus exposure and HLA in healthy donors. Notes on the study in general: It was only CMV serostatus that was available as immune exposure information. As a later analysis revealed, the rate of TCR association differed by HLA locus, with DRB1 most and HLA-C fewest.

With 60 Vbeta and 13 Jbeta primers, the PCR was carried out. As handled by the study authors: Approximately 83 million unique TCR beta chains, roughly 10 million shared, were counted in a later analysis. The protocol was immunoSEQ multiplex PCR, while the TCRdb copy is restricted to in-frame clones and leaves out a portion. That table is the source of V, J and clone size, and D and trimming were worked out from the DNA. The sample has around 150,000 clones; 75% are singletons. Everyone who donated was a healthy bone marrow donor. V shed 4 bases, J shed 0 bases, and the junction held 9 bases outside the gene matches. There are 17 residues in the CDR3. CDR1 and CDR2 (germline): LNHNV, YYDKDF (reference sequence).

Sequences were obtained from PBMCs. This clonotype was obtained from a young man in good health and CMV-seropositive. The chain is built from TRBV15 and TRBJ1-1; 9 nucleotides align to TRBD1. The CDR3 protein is CATSIGPGQGLNTEAFF. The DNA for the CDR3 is TGTGCCACCAGCATTGGGCCGGGACAGGGTCTGAACACTGAAGCTTTCTTT.